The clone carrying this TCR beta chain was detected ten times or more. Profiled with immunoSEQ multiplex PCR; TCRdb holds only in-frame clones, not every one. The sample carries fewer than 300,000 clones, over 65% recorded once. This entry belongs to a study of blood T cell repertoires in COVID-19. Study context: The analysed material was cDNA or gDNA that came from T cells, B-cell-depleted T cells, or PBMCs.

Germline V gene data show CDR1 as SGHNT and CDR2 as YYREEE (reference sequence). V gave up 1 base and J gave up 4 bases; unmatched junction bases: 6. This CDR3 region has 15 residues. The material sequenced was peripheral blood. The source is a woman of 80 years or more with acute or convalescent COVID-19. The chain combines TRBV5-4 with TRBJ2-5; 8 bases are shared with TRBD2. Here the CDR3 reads CASSLPGGQRETQYF. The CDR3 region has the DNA TGTGCCAGCAGCTTGCCGGGGGGGCAACGAGAGACCCAGTACTTC.